The present T cell receptor (beta chain) was sequenced within a study of CD8 T cells in ankylosing spondylitis. Notes on the study in general: Matched ankylosing spondylitis synovial fluid reportedly contained a significantly enriched population of disease-linked clones. The authors found the disease-linked clones to be CD8+ and relatively rare in peripheral blood.

The CDR3 has 12 residues. V lost 1 base to trimming and J lost 6 bases, with 10 bases between them. Per germline, CDR1 SQVTM and CDR2 ANQGSEA. TCRdb re-analysed the 5' RACE reads in MiXCR, keeping a single row per CDR3 protein. Of a few hundred thousand distinct CDR3 sequences in the sample, 18% were seen once. Concerning this clonotype itself: The antigen is unknown.

Sequencing used blood, either unsorted or a sorted T cell fraction (not recorded which). The V and J genes are TRBV29-1 and TRBJ2-7; D possibly matches TRBD1 or TRBD2 (5 bases each). The receptor's source is a male donor with ankylosing spondylitis or in good health (not recorded which). The DNA of the CDR3 is TGCAGCGTTGAAGGGGGTGGGGGCGAGCAGTACTTC. This translates into CSVEGGGGEQYF.